The 28 T cell receptor beta chains below all came from one sample that was sequenced in a study of cytomegalovirus exposure and HLA in healthy donors. PCR used 60 Vbeta primers and 13 Jbeta primers. Here immunoSEQ multiplex PCR was the method, and the copy in TCRdb shows in-frame clones only, minus some. This repertoire shows about 150,000 clones, 68% found once; its top ten account for approximately 4.3%. The sequenced sample consisted of PBMCs. The source of these receptors is a man aged 55 to 70 in good health and CMV-seronegative.

This rearrangement joins TRBV6-1 to TRBJ2-7, with a tentative D call TRBD1 (5 bases). The germline CDR1 and CDR2 sequences are MNHNS and SASEGT. The CDR3 covers 13 residues. The V end was cut by 10 bases, the J end by 6 bases, with 19 bases between. DNA for the CDR3: TGTGCCATTGCGCAGGGATTGACGCCCGAGCAGTACTTC. Translation gives CAIAQGLTPEQYF.

This chain uses TRBV28 with TRBJ2-7, with TRBD2 as a possible D gene (6 bases). The germline V and J ends were trimmed by 3 bases and 3 bases, with 6 bases remaining between them. The germline CDR1 and CDR2 sequences are MDHEN and SYDVKM. This CDR3 region has 12 residues. CDR3 region: CASSLGGYEQYF. As DNA, the CDR3 is TGTGCCAGCAGTTTGGGAGGCTACGAGCAGTACTTC.

This sequence joins TRBV29-1 and TRBJ2-2, with 14 bases that match TRBD2. CDR3 length: 15 residues. Germline assignment: CDR1 SQVTM and CDR2 ANQGSEA. V lost 4 bases and J lost 7; bases outside the gene matches: 5. CDR3 sequence reads: CSVAGLAGGNGELFF. CDR3 sequence (DNA): TGCAGCGTTGCAGGACTAGCGGGAGGTAACGGGGAGCTGTTTTTT.

To note about this clone: In the same sample, other DNA sequences code for this CDR3. V and J are TRBV27 and TRBJ1-5; TRBD1 aligns across 10 bases. With V trimmed by 6 bases and J by 5 bases, 4 bases remained unmatched. The length of the CDR3 is 14 residues. Germline lookup yields CDR1 MNHEY and CDR2 SMNVEV (reference sequence). CDR3 nucleotide sequence: TGTGCCAGCAGCCGGACAGGGGGGGATCAGCCCCAGCATTTT. This codes for CASSRTGGDQPQHF.

The rearrangement joins TRBV5-1 to TRBJ2-5; 11 bases fit TRBD2. The J call may be in error: the DNA end matches TRBJ2-7 better. Germline V gene sequence: CDR1 SGHRS, CDR2 YFSETQ. The CDR3 runs to 16 residues. In nucleotides, the CDR3 is TGCGCCAGCAGCTTGGTGTTAGCGGGAGGGCCCCACGAGCAGTACTTC. Translated, it gives CASSLVLAGGPHEQYF.

The chain carries TRBV2 and TRBJ2-7; a weak D match, TRBD1 (6 bases). This CDR3 spans 17 amino acids. Between the trimmed V and J ends, which lost 4 bases and 6 bases, there was a span of 25 bases. The germline gives CDR1 SNHLY, CDR2 FYNNEI. The CDR3 bases are TGTGCCAGCAGTGTAGGGTTGGACAGTCCGACCCCCGGCGAGCAGTACTTC. This codes for CASSVGLDSPTPGEQYF.

The chain links TRBV19 to TRBJ2-2, with 12 positions matching TRBD1. V lost 8 bases and J lost 1; bases outside the gene matches: 11. The germline gives CDR1 LNHDA, CDR2 SQIVND (reference sequence). The CDR3 sequence is 18 residues long. The CDR3 sequence is CASWGGDRGQMNTGELFF. In nucleotides, the CDR3 is TGTGCCAGTTGGGGGGGGGACAGGGGGCAGATGAACACCGGGGAGCTGTTTTTT.

A few counts support this clone. The V call is TRBV7-2, the J call TRBJ1-5, with D maybe TRBD1 (5 bases). The CDR3 is 17 amino acids. The germline gives CDR1 SGHTA, CDR2 FQGNSA. Trimming pared 2 bases from V and 1 base from J, leaving 15 bases between. The CDR3 sequence is CASSLNPQGVSNQPQHF. CDR3 DNA sequence: TGTGCCAGCAGCTTAAACCCGCAGGGTGTAAGCAATCAGCCCCAGCATTTT.

This rearrangement joins TRBV28 to TRBJ1-2; 9 nucleotides line up with TRBD1. V lost 7 bases to trimming and J lost 4 bases; unmatched junction nucleotides: 7. Germline CDR1 is MDHEN and CDR2 is SYDVKM. The CDR3 is made up of 14 amino acids. In DNA form, the CDR3 reads TGTGCCAGCACCTCCGGGACAGGGATCTATGGCTACACCTTC. It codes for CASTSGTGIYGYTF.

This chain joins TRBV10-3 and TRBJ2-1, with 9 positions matching TRBD1. Germline V gene lookup returns CDR1 ENHRY and CDR2 SYGVKD. This CDR3 is built from 13 residues. The V segment lost 5 bases and the J segment 8 bases; nucleotides outside the gene matches: 4. DNA of the CDR3: TGTGCCATCAGTACAGGGGGCAGCGATGAGCAGTTCTTC. Translated: CAISTGGSDEQFF.

The V and J genes are TRBV12-5 and TRBJ2-5; weak D call: TRBD1 (6 bases). Looked up from germline, CDR1 is LGHNT and CDR2 is FRNRAP. Trimming took off 7 bases at V and 5 bases at J, with 20 bases between the two ends. The CDR3 is 15 amino acids. The CDR3 is CASAPEQGNGETQYF. In DNA form, the CDR3 reads TGTGCTAGTGCCCCAGAACAGGGAAATGGGGAGACCCAGTACTTC.

V is TRBV4-3 and J is TRBJ2-5; 10 bases align to TRBD2. The germline CDR1 and CDR2 sequences are LGHNA and YSLEER. V was pared by 0 bases and J by 2 bases, with 6 bases of the junction left unmatched. The CDR3 spans 17 residues. In DNA, the CDR3 is TGCGCCAGCAGCCAAGATCTAGCGGGAGTCCAACAAGAGACCCAGTACTTC. Its translation: CASSQDLAGVQQETQYF.

This clone was counted a few times. The chain carries TRBV5-1 and TRBJ2-5; 12 bases map to TRBD2. Germline V lookup: CDR1 SGHRS, CDR2 YFSETQ. The junction had 8 bases not matched to a gene; V was cut back by 0 bases and J by 5 bases. This CDR3 comprises 17 residues. CDR3 in amino acids: CASSLVTSGSIGETQYF. The CDR3 coding sequence is TGCGCCAGCAGCTTGGTGACTAGCGGGAGTATAGGCGAGACCCAGTACTTC.

This chain connects TRBV6-5 to TRBJ2-1; 12 nucleotides match TRBD2. Per the germline V gene, CDR1 is MNHEY and CDR2 is SVGAGI. There are 15 residues in the CDR3. Trimming took 6 bases from V and 6 from J; bases not matched to a gene: 6. The CDR3 protein is CASSPRLAGANEQFF. The CDR3 DNA follows: TGTGCCAGCAGCCCTAGACTAGCGGGGGCCAATGAGCAGTTCTTC.

The V gene is TRBV28, the J gene TRBJ1-1; the match to TRBD1 covers 7 bases. After removal of 3 bases from V and 4 bases from J, the junction contained 5 bases not matched to a gene. This CDR3 contains 14 residues. Germline CDR1 reads MDHEN; CDR2 reads SYDVKM. Here the CDR3 reads CASSFHPGGTEAFF. DNA for the CDR3: TGTGCCAGCAGTTTCCATCCAGGGGGCACTGAAGCTTTCTTT.

The rearrangement uses TRBV28 and TRBJ2-1, with 7 bases that match TRBD1. Germline-derived CDR1 and CDR2 are MDHEN and SYDVKM. With V trimmed by 6 bases and J by 2 bases, 10 bases remained unmatched. The CDR3 sequence is 16 residues long. The CDR3 DNA sequence: TGTGCCAGCAGCTCTCCCGGACAGGCCACCTACAATGAGCAGTTCTTC. Its protein product is CASSSPGQATYNEQFF.

The gene calls are TRBV6-5 and TRBJ2-2, with 10 bases that match TRBD1. CDR1 and CDR2 (germline): MNHEY, SVGAGI. The CDR3 runs to 15 residues. The trim removed 6 bases at V and 1 base at J, leaving 2 bases unmatched. The CDR3 protein is CASRRDRGNTGELFF. CDR3 coding DNA: TGTGCCAGCAGAAGGGACAGGGGGAACACCGGGGAGCTGTTTTTT.

The chain couples TRBV5-1 to TRBJ2-1, with 9 bases identical to TRBD1. The CDR3 is made up of 17 amino acids. J gave up 0 bases and V 4 bases, and 8 bases lay outside the gene matches. CDR1 SGHRS and CDR2 YFSETQ come from the germline V gene. The CDR3 reads CASSPDRGQSSYNEQFF. CDR3 nucleotide sequence: TGCGCCAGCAGCCCGGACAGGGGTCAGAGCTCCTACAATGAGCAGTTCTTC.

The chain links TRBV18 to TRBJ2-7; D might be TRBD2 (5 bases). The CDR3 totals 14 residues. Germline V gene data show CDR1 as KGHSH and CDR2 as LQKENI. Trimming took 3 bases from V and 1 from J, leaving 10 bases between them. For the CDR3, the DNA is TGTGCCAGCTCACCGGTGCGGGCATCCTACGAGCAGTACTTC. Translated, it gives CASSPVRASYEQYF.

This clone was counted only a few times. The genes are TRBV7-3 and TRBJ2-5, with D possibly matching TRBD1 (5 bases). This CDR3 is built from 13 residues. Between the trimmed V and J ends, which lost 6 bases and 5 bases, there was a span of 13 bases. Germline V lookup: CDR1 SGHTA, CDR2 FQGTGA. Here the CDR3 DNA reads TGTGCCAGCAGTCTGGGGCAATCTGAGACCCAGTACTTC. It codes for CASSLGQSETQYF.

The chain links TRBV10-2 to TRBJ2-7; 9 bases align to TRBD2. This CDR3 comprises 15 residues. CDR1 and CDR2 (germline): WSHSY, SAAADI. V lost 2 bases to trimming and J lost 2 bases; unmatched junction nucleotides: 4. The CDR3 loop is CASSELAGGTYEQYF. DNA of the CDR3: TGCGCCAGCAGTGAGCTGGCGGGAGGGACCTACGAGCAGTACTTC.

The chain carries TRBV28 and TRBJ1-2, with D tentatively TRBD1 (5 bases). The CDR3 loop spans 15 amino acids. Per germline, CDR1 MDHEN and CDR2 SYDVKM. Trimming cost V 4 bases and J 8 bases, with 20 bases left between them. The CDR3 DNA reads as TGTGCCAGCAGTTCACCCGAAGGGACTCCGGGGGGCTACACCTTC. This translates into CASSSPEGTPGGYTF.

This clone was seen a handful of times. The chain has TRBV14 and TRBJ2-7, with D perhaps TRBD1 (6 bases). Germline V lookup: CDR1 SGHDN, CDR2 FVKESK. With 0 bases removed from V and 4 bases from J, the gap between germline ends came to 13 bases. CDR3 size: 15 residues. The CDR3: CASSQDKGTHYEQYF. CDR3 DNA sequence: TGTGCCAGCAGCCAAGATAAGGGGACACATTACGAGCAGTACTTC.

This clone has just a few counts. This rearrangement joins TRBV14 to TRBJ2-5; 8 positions agree with TRBD1. Per germline, CDR1 SGHDN and CDR2 FVKESK. The J segment lost 5 bases and the V segment lost 4 bases, leaving 12 bases of the junction unmatched. CDR3 length: 16 residues. Here the CDR3 DNA reads TGTGCCAGCAGCCCTTTCCGACAGGGGCCGGGGGAGACCCAGTACTTC. Amino acid sequence: CASSPFRQGPGETQYF.

J is TRBJ1-1 and V is TRBV2; D uncertain. Trimming left V 8 bases short and J 5 bases short, with 21 bases between. The CDR3 runs to 15 residues. Germline loops: CDR1 SNHLY, CDR2 FYNNEI. This chain's CDR3 is CASRLLGETGTEAFF. The CDR3 DNA is TGTGCCAGCCGACTTCTAGGCGAAACGGGGACTGAAGCTTTCTTT. The variable domain in full, with the rest retrieved from reference TRBV2 and TRBJ1-1, is EPEVTQTPSHQVTQMGQEVILRCVPISNHLYFYWYRQILGQKVEFLVSFYNNEISEKSEIFDDQFSVERPDGSNFTLKIRSTKLEDSAMYFCASRLLGETGTEAFFGQGTRLTVV.

The table lists this clone with a few counts. The rearrangement links TRBV7-2 to TRBJ2-2, with unresolved D. Germline CDR1 is SGHTA and CDR2 is FQGNSA. V lost 1 base, J lost 3 bases, and 9 bases lay in between. This CDR3 contains 15 residues. The CDR3 DNA reads as TGTGCCAGCAGCTTAGGGCGGTCAGACACCGGGGAGCTGTTTTTT. This translates into CASSLGRSDTGELFF. Looking up the rest from reference TRBV7-2 and TRBJ2-2 gives the full variable domain: GAGVSQSPSNKVTEKGKDVELRCDPISGHTALYWYRQSLGQGLEFLIYFQGNSAPDKSGLPSDRFSAERTGGSVSTLTIQRTQQEDSAVYLCASSLGRSDTGELFFGEGSRLTVL.

The gene calls are TRBV11-1 and TRBJ1-1; TRBD1 aligns across 8 bases. Germline lookup yields CDR1 SGHAT and CDR2 FQDESV (reference sequence). V was pared by 5 bases and J by 4 bases, with 3 bases of the junction left unmatched. This CDR3 region has 13 residues. The CDR3 region is CASSLDRGTEAFF. CDR3 coding DNA: TGTGCCAGCAGCCTTGACAGGGGCACTGAAGCTTTCTTT.

This rearrangement joins TRBV7-3 to TRBJ2-7, with D possibly TRBD2 on 6 matching bases. V gave up 5 bases and J gave up 4 bases, with 12 bases separating them. The CDR3 totals 13 residues. The germline CDR1 and CDR2 sequences are SGHTA and FQGTGA. CDR3 bases: TGTGCCAGCAGCCCAGCGGGTAAATACGAGCAGTACTTC. Protein product: CASSPAGKYEQYF.